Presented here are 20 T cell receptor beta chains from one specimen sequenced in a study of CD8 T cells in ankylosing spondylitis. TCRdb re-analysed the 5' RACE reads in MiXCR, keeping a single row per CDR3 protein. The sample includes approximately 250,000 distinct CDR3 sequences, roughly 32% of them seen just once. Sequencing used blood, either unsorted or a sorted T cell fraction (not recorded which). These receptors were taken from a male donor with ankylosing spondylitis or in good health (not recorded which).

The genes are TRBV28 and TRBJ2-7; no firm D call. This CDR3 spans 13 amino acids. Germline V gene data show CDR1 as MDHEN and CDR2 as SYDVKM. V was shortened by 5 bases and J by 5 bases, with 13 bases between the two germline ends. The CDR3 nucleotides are TGTGCCAGCAGTCCCGGCCCAGGAGACGAGCAGTACTTC. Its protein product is CASSPGPGDEQYF.

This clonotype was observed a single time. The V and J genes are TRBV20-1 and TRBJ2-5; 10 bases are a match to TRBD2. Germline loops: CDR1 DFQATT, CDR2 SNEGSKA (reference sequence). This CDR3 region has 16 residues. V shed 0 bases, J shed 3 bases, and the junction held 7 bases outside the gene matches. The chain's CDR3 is CSARDSSSGGKETQYF. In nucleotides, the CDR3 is TGCAGTGCTAGAGACTCTTCTAGCGGGGGAAAAGAGACCCAGTACTTC.

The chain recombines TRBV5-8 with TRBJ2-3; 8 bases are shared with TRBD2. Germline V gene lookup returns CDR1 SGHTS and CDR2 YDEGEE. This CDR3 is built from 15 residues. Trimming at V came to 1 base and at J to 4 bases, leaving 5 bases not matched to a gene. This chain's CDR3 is CASSLIRGGSDTQYF. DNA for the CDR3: TGTGCCAGCAGCTTGATACGGGGGGGCTCAGATACGCAGTATTTT.

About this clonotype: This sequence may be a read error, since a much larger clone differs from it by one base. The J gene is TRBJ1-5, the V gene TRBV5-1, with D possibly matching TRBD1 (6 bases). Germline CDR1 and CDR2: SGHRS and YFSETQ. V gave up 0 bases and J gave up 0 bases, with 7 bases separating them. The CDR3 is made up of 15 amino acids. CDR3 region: CASSLGTDSNQPQHF. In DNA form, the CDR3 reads TGCGCCAGCAGCTTGGGGACAGATAGCAATCAGCCCCAGCATTTT.

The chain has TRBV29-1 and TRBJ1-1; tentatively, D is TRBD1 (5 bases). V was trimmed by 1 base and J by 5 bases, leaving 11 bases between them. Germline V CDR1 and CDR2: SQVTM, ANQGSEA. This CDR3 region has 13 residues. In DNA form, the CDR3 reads TGCAGCGTTGAAGTGGAGGGGAGGACTGAAGCTTTCTTT. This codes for CSVEVEGRTEAFF.

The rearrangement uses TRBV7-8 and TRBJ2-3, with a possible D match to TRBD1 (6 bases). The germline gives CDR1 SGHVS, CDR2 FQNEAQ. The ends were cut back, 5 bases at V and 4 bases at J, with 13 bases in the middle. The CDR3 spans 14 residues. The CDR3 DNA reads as TGTGCCAGCAGCCCCTGGACAGATGCAGATACGCAGTATTTT. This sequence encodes CASSPWTDADTQYF.

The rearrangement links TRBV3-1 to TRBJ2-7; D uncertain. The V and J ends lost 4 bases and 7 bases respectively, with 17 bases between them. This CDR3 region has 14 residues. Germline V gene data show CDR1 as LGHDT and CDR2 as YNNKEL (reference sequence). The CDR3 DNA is TGTGCCAGCAGCCCCCAGCCCCATTGGGGAGAGCAGTACTTC. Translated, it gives CASSPQPHWGEQYF.

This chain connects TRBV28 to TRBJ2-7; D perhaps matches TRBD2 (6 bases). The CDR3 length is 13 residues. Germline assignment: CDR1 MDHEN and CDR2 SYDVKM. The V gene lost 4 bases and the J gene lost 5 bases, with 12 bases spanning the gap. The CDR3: CASSYGGSNEQYF. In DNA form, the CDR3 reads TGTGCCAGCAGTTACGGAGGGAGCAACGAGCAGTACTTC. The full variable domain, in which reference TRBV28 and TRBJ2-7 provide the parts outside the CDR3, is DVKVTQSSRYLVKRTGEKVFLECVQDMDHENMFWYRQDPGLGLRLIYFSYDVKMKEKGDIPEGYSVSREKKERFSLILESASTNQTSMYLCASSYGGSNEQYFGPGTRLTVT.

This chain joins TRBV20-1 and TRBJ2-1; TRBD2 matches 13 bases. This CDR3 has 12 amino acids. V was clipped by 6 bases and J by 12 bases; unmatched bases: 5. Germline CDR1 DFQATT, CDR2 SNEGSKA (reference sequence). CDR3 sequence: CSAAGLAGWQFF. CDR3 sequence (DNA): TGCAGTGCGGCGGGACTAGCGGGGTGGCAGTTCTTC.

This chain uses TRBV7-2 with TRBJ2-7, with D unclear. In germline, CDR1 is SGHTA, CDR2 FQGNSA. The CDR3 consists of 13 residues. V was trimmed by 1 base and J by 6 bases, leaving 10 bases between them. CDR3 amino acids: CASSLGRSSEQYF. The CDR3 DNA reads TGTGCCAGCAGCTTAGGTCGGTCATCCGAGCAGTACTTC. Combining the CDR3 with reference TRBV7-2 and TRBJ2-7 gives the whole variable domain GAGVSQSPSNKVTEKGKDVELRCDPISGHTALYWYRQSLGQGLEFLIYFQGNSAPDKSGLPSDRFSAERTGGSVSTLTIQRTQQEDSAVYLCASSLGRSSEQYFGPGTRLTVT.

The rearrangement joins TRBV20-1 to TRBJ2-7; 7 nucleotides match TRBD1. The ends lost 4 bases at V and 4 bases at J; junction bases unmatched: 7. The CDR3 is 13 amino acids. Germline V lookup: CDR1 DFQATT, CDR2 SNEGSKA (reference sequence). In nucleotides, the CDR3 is TGCAGTGCTACGCTGTTACAGGGGTACGAGCAGTACTTC. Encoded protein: CSATLLQGYEQYF.

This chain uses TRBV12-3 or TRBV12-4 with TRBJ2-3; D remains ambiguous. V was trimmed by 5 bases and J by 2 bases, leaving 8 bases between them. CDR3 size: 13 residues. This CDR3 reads CASSPFDTDTQYF. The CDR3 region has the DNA TGTGCCAGCAGTCCCTTTGACACAGATACGCAGTATTTT.

The CDR3 protein is CASSLAWTGTGTQYF. The CDR3 coding sequence is TGTGCCAGCAGCTTGGCCTGGACGGGGACTGGGACCCAGTACTTC. The rearrangement links TRBV5-5 to TRBJ2-5; D might be TRBD2 (6 bases). The CDR3 contains 15 residues. The V and J ends lost 0 bases and 7 bases respectively, with 16 bases between them. The germline CDR1 and CDR2 sequences are SGHKS and YYEKEE (reference sequence).

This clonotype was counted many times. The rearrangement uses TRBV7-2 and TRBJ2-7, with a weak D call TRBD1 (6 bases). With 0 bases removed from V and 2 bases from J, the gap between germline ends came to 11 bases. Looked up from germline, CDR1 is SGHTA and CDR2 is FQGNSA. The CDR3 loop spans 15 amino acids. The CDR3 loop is CASSLAGTQPYEQYF. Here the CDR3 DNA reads TGTGCCAGCAGCTTAGCGGGGACACAACCCTACGAGCAGTACTTC.

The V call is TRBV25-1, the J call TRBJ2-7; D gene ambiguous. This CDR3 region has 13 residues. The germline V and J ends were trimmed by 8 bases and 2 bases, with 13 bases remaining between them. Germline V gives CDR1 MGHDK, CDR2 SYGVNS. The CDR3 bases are TGTGCCAGCGGGTACAGAGGAGCCTACGAGCAGTACTTC. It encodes CASGYRGAYEQYF.

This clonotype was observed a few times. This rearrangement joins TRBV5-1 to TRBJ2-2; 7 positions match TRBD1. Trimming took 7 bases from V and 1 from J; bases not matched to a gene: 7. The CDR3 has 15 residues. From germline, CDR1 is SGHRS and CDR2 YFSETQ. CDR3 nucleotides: TGCGCCAGCCAGAACCGGGACAGGAACACCGGGGAGCTGTTTTTT. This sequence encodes CASQNRDRNTGELFF.

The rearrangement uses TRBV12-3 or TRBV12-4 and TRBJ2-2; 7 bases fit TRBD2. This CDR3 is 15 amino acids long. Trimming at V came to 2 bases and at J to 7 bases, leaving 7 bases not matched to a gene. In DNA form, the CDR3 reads TGTGCCAGCAGTTTACGTGGCGGGGGTATCGGGGAGCTGTTTTTT. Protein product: CASSLRGGGIGELFF.

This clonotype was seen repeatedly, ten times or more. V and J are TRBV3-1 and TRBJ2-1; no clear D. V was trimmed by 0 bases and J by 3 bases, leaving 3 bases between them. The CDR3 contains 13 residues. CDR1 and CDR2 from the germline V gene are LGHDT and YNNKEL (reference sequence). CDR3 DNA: TGTGCCAGCAGCCAAGAACACTACAATGAGCAGTTCTTC. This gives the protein CASSQEHYNEQFF.

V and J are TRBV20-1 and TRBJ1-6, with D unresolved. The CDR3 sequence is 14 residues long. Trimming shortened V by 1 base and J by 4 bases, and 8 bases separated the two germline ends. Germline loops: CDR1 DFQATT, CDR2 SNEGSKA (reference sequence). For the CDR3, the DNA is TGCAGTGCTAGAGGGTGGGGTTATAATTCACCCCTCCACTTT. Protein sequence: CSARGWGYNSPLHF.

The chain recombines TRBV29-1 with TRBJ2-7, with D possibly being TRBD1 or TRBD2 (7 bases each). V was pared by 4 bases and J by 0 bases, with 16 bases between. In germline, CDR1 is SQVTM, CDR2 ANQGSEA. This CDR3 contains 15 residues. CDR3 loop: CSVGGGQNFSYEQYF. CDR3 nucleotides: TGCAGCGTTGGGGGGGGACAGAATTTCTCCTACGAGCAGTACTTC.